What follows are 8 T cell receptor beta chains derived from one specimen sequenced in a study of CD4 T cells in relation to SARS-CoV-2 and coronaviruses. Some clones are missing from TCRdb's copy, which holds only in-frame ones; the method was immunoSEQ multiplex PCR. The sample lists tens of thousands of clones, approximately 94% occurring once. CD4+ T cells from unexposed donors were obtained before the COVID-19 pandemic (2011-2018). Material: naive CD4+ T cells from PBMCs. Subset specified: naive CD4+ T cells isolated by negative enrichment. These receptors were taken from a human donor in good health.

The chain couples TRBV11-2 to TRBJ2-2; 11 bases align to TRBD1. The CDR3 spans 15 residues. V was clipped by 5 bases and J by 5 bases; unmatched bases: 4. Germline V gene lookup returns CDR1 SGHAT and CDR2 FQNNGV. The CDR3 DNA sequence: TGTGCCAGCAGCCCGGACAGGGGGCGGACCGGGGAGCTGTTTTTT. This sequence encodes CASSPDRGRTGELFF.

This chain joins TRBV27 and TRBJ2-1, with D unresolved. The CDR3 runs to 17 residues. The V end was cut by 1 base, the J end by 0 bases, with 13 bases between. CDR1 is MNHEY and CDR2 is SMNVEV in the germline V gene (reference sequence). In nucleotides, the CDR3 is TGTGCCAGCAGTTTATTGTCTATTAGTGCCTCCTACAATGAGCAGTTCTTC. Residues: CASSLLSISASYNEQFF.

This chain connects TRBV6-5 to TRBJ2-2; D unclear. This CDR3 spans 15 amino acids. Trimming stripped 8 bases from V and 5 bases from J, with 18 bases between. Germline assignment: CDR1 MNHEY and CDR2 SVGAGI. The CDR3 DNA follows: TGTGCCAGCGCAAAAGACATATCGGTAACCGGGGAGCTGTTTTTT. Protein: CASAKDISVTGELFF.

The V call is TRBV6-5, the J call TRBJ1-1, with no clear D. V was pared by 7 bases and J by 1 base, with 10 bases between. CDR1 is MNHEY, CDR2 SVGAGI, per germline. CDR3 length equals 13 residues. The DNA for the CDR3 is TGTGCCAGCACCCGAGAAGGGAACACTGAAGCTTTCTTT. Translating it yields CASTREGNTEAFF.

The chain employs TRBV6-6 and TRBJ2-7; weak D call: TRBD2 (5 bases). The CDR3 runs 14 residues. Germline V gives CDR1 MNHNY, CDR2 SVGAGI (reference sequence). Trimming left V 7 bases short and J 3 bases short, with 16 bases between. The chain's CDR3 is CASKDNPSSYEQYF. CDR3 coding DNA: TGTGCCAGCAAAGACAACCCTAGCAGCTACGAGCAGTACTTC.

This clone was recorded only once. The chain links TRBV5-6 to TRBJ2-3, with 8 bases fitting TRBD2. Looked up from germline, CDR1 is SGHDT and CDR2 is YYEEEE. After removal of 4 bases from V and 3 bases from J, the junction contained 10 bases not matched to a gene. This CDR3 has 16 amino acids. Written as DNA, the CDR3 is TGTGCCAGCAGCCTGGCCTTAGGGACTAGTACAGATACGCAGTATTTT. Residues: CASSLALGTSTDTQYF.

V is TRBV5-1 and J is TRBJ2-3; either TRBD1 or TRBD2 may supply D (6 bases each). The CDR3 runs to 14 residues. Trimming stripped 0 bases from V and 4 bases from J, with 9 bases between. CDR1 and CDR2 from the germline V gene are SGHRS and YFSETQ. Here the CDR3 reads CASSLEGGPDTQYF. CDR3 DNA: TGCGCCAGCAGCTTGGAGGGGGGACCAGATACGCAGTATTTT. The full variable domain, with the rest looked up from reference TRBV5-1 and TRBJ2-3, is KAGVTQTPRYLIKTRGQQVTLSCSPISGHRSVSWYQQTPGQGLQFLFEYFSETQRNKGNFPGRFSGRQFSNSRSEMNVSTLELGDSALYLCASSLEGGPDTQYFGPGTRLTVL.

This clone was recorded once. The gene calls are TRBV7-2 and TRBJ2-3; D might be TRBD1 or TRBD2, each matching 5 bases. V was clipped by 1 base and J by 4 bases, with 12 bases between them. The length of the CDR3 is 15 residues. Germline V lookup: CDR1 SGHTA, CDR2 FQGNSA. This CDR3 reads CASSLGGARADTQYF. The CDR3 nucleotides are TGTGCCAGCAGCTTAGGAGGGGCTCGGGCAGATACGCAGTATTTT.